The next 15 T cell receptor beta chains were all read from a single sample in a study of blood T cell repertoires in COVID-19. Clones were read by immunoSEQ multiplex PCR, and TCRdb kept only the in-frame ones, dropping some. Of 200,000 to 250,000 clones in the sample, about 90% were seen once. The sample taken for sequencing was peripheral blood. The receptors shown here come from a man aged 25-40 years with COVID-19, enrolled during active disease.

The chain combines TRBV10-3 with TRBJ2-6, with TRBD1 identical over 8 bases. Germline values: CDR1 ENHRY, CDR2 SYGVKD. The J segment lost 0 bases and the V segment lost 3 bases, leaving 19 bases of the junction unmatched. This CDR3 has 22 residues. CDR3 DNA sequence: TGTGCCATCAGTGATTTCGATTTAACCCGGACAGGGAGCCGCTCTGGGGCCAACGTCCTGACTTTC. Translating gives CAISDFDLTRTGSRSGANVLTF.

This chain connects TRBV24-1 to TRBJ2-6; weak D call: TRBD2 (6 bases). The CDR3 runs 17 residues. In germline, CDR1 is KGHDR, CDR2 SFDVKD. The V gene lost 4 bases and the J gene lost 4 bases, with 16 bases spanning the gap. The CDR3 DNA reads as TGTGCCACCAGTGAAGGTAATGGAGGGTTCGGGGCCAACGTCCTGACTTTC. Its translation is CATSEGNGGFGANVLTF.

This clone was counted once. V is TRBV28 and J is TRBJ1-1; D unresolved. V lost 7 bases to trimming and J lost 0 bases, with 12 bases between them. In germline, CDR1 is MDHEN, CDR2 SYDVKM. The CDR3 runs to 14 residues. This CDR3 reads CASTLIGLNTEAFF. CDR3 coding DNA: TGTGCCAGCACCCTGATCGGTTTGAACACTGAAGCTTTCTTT.

This clone has just a few counts. The V call is TRBV28, the J call TRBJ2-7, with 8 bases identical to TRBD2. Germline CDR1 MDHEN, CDR2 SYDVKM. Trimming removed 7 bases from V and 1 base from J; junction bases left unmatched: 9. The CDR3 is made up of 15 amino acids. The CDR3 bases are TGTGCCAGCACCGGGGGGGCTAGCGGATCCTACGAGCAGTACTTC. It translates to CASTGGASGSYEQYF.

This chain joins TRBV2 and TRBJ1-5; D call uncertain. Trimming shortened V by 6 bases and J by 0 bases, and 6 bases separated the two germline ends. This CDR3 region has 13 residues. CDR1 is SNHLY, CDR2 FYNNEI, per germline. CDR3 sequence reads: CASRGGSNQPQHF. CDR3 DNA: TGTGCCAGCAGAGGAGGTAGCAATCAGCCCCAGCATTTT.

The chain joins TRBV30 to TRBJ1-2, with D possibly TRBD1 on 5 matching bases. Trimming removed 1 base from V and 4 bases from J, with 16 bases in between. The germline V gene encodes CDR1 GTSNPN and CDR2 SVGIG (reference sequence). This CDR3 comprises 15 residues. CDR3 loop: CAWSGPYGGGYGYTF. The CDR3 nucleotides are TGTGCCTGGAGTGGGCCGTACGGGGGGGGCTATGGCTACACCTTC. The complete variable domain, with remaining parts taken from reference TRBV30 and TRBJ1-2, reads SQTIHQWPATLVQPVGSPLSLECTVEGTSNPNLYWYRQAAGRGLQLLFYSVGIGQISSEVPQNLSASRPQDRQFILSSKKLLLSDSGFYLCAWSGPYGGGYGYTFGSGTRLTVV.

The chain couples TRBV24-1 to TRBJ1-2; 7 positions agree with TRBD1. The junction had 2 bases not matched to a gene; V was cut back by 4 bases and J by 4 bases. CDR3 length equals 13 residues. The germline gives CDR1 KGHDR, CDR2 SFDVKD. The chain's CDR3 is CATSDRGSYGYTF. CDR3 bases: TGTGCCACCAGTGACAGGGGGTCCTATGGCTACACCTTC.

The V and J genes are TRBV6-1 and TRBJ2-1; no reliable D call. V shed 0 bases and J shed 0 bases, with 9 bases lying between them. CDR1 is MNHNS, CDR2 SASEGT, per germline. This CDR3 is built from 16 residues. The chain's CDR3 is CASSEALMSSYNEQFF. In DNA form, the CDR3 reads TGTGCCAGCAGTGAAGCGCTAATGAGCTCCTACAATGAGCAGTTCTTC.

The gene calls are TRBV7-7 and TRBJ2-1; 7 positions agree with TRBD1. The length of the CDR3 is 16 residues. CDR1 SSHAT and CDR2 FNYEAQ come from the germline V gene (reference sequence). V gave up 1 base and J gave up 2 bases; unmatched junction bases: 5. The CDR3: CASSLDEGATYNEQFF. CDR3 bases: TGTGCCAGCAGCTTAGATGAGGGGGCGACCTACAATGAGCAGTTCTTC.

This rearrangement joins TRBV3-1 (or the pseudogene TRBV3-2) to TRBJ1-6; D not certain. The V and J ends lost 6 bases and 10 bases respectively, with 19 bases between them. Germline loops: CDR1 LGHDT, CDR2 YNNKEL (reference sequence). The CDR3 consists of 15 residues. The CDR3 DNA reads TGTGCCAGCAGACAACAACCCTCGGCGGTATCACCCCTCCACTTT. Its protein is CASRQQPSAVSPLHF.

The rearrangement uses TRBV6-6 and TRBJ2-3, with D perhaps TRBD1 (5 bases). CDR1 is MNHNY, CDR2 SVGAGI, per germline (reference sequence). The CDR3 consists of 14 residues. The V end lost 7 bases, the J end lost 2 bases, and 13 bases lay between the germline ends. CDR3 sequence reads: CASTDRANTDTQYF. The CDR3 nucleotides are TGTGCCAGCACCGACAGAGCAAACACAGATACGCAGTATTTT.

The rearrangement joins TRBV18 to TRBJ2-7; D ambiguous. The V end lost 2 bases, the J end lost 6 bases, and 8 bases lay between the germline ends. Germline-derived CDR1 and CDR2 are KGHSH and LQKENI. The CDR3 covers 12 residues. The CDR3 nucleotides read TGTGCCAGCTCACCATACGGCGGCGAGCAGTACTTC. The encoded protein is CASSPYGGEQYF.

The V call is TRBV7-9, the J call TRBJ1-2; D is possibly TRBD1 (5 bases). The V end was cut by 5 bases, the J end by 3 bases, with 10 bases between. CDR3 length: 13 residues. Per the germline V gene, CDR1 is SEHNR and CDR2 is FQNEAQ (reference sequence). DNA of the CDR3: TGTGCCAGCAGCGGGGGGACCTACTATGGCTACACCTTC. Translation: CASSGGTYYGYTF.

The chain has TRBV9 and TRBJ2-7, with 9 nucleotides matching TRBD1. The CDR3 loop spans 14 amino acids. V trimming: 3 bases; J trimming: 4 bases; junction bases outside the gene matches: 5. Germline values: CDR1 SGDLS, CDR2 YYNGEE. CDR3 region: CASSAGQGPYEQYF. The DNA of the CDR3 is TGTGCCAGCAGCGCGGGACAGGGACCGTACGAGCAGTACTTC. The full variable domain, rest sourced from reference TRBV9 and TRBJ2-7, is DSGVTQTPKHLITATGQRVTLRCSPRSGDLSVYWYQQSLDQGLQFLIQYYNGEERAKGNILERFSAQQFPDLHSELNLSSLELGDSALYFCASSAGQGPYEQYFGPGTRLTVT.

Notes on this clone: Different DNA sequences within this sample yield the same CDR3. This chain links TRBV7-2 with TRBJ2-1, with 8 positions matching TRBD2. V lost 5 bases and J lost 5; bases outside the gene matches: 8. Germline CDR1 reads SGHTA; CDR2 reads FQGNSA. The CDR3 spans 15 residues. CDR3: CASSLTSGRHNEQFF. The CDR3 DNA reads TGTGCCAGCAGCCTAACTAGCGGTCGTCACAATGAGCAGTTCTTC.